This T cell receptor (beta chain) was identified in a study of blood T cells in healthy people across ages. At the level of the study: When template switching was applied, about one barcoded beta molecule was captured per two T cells.

The CDR3 totals 14 residues. Germline V CDR1 and CDR2: MNHEY, SVGAGI. Every sample had a minimum of 6.5 million PBMCs isolated. The authors ran a second PCR of about 6 to 11 cycles using a sample-barcoded 5' primer and a J-beta primer mix. TCRdb itself ran the 5' RACE reads through MiXCR, one entry per CDR3 protein. The sample has approximately 1.5 million distinct CDR3 sequences, approximately 32% seen once; the top ten hold approximately 10%. Concerning this clonotype itself: A read error may account for a junction end that differs from germline.

V usage is TRBV6-5 and J usage is TRBJ2-7; D may be TRBD2 (5 bases). The clonotype was recovered from a woman in her 30s in good health. The sequencing sample was made of blood. The CDR3 spells CASGYSDSSYEQYF. CDR3 nucleotide sequence: TGTGCCAGCGGTTACTCGGACTCGTCCTACGAGCAGTACTTC.